This passage covers 30 T cell receptor beta chains from one sample sequenced in a study of blood T cells in healthy people across ages. For the second PCR, which ran for roughly 6 to 11 cycles, a sample-barcoded 5' primer and a J-beta primer mix were used. TCRdb ran MiXCR on the 5' RACE reads and lists one entry per CDR3 protein. The sample includes 1.5 million to 2 million distinct CDR3 sequences, 30% to 40% seen only once; the top ten take under 25%. Source material: blood. The receptor set was obtained from a human donor in good health.

V usage is TRBV29-1 and J usage is TRBJ2-1; tentatively, D is TRBD1 or TRBD2 (6 bases each). The germline V gene encodes CDR1 SQVTM and CDR2 ANQGSEA. The CDR3 length is 14 residues. The V end lost 4 bases, the J end lost 2 bases, and 12 bases lay between the germline ends. DNA for the CDR3: TGCAGCGTTGGTCGTCGGGGGCCCTACAATGAGCAGTTCTTC. Its protein product is CSVGRRGPYNEQFF.

This clonotype was seen only a few times. The chain joins TRBV11-2 to TRBJ1-1; D remains unclear. Trimming left V 5 bases short and J 11 bases short, with 18 bases between. The CDR3 has 13 residues. The germline V gene has CDR1 SGHAT and CDR2 FQNNGV. In nucleotides, the CDR3 is TGTGCCAGCAGCCCAATAACGGGGATTGAGGCTTTCTTT. Amino acid sequence: CASSPITGIEAFF.

The rearrangement joins TRBV13 to TRBJ1-1, with 8 bases fitting TRBD1. Germline CDR1 is PRHDT and CDR2 is FYEKMQ (reference sequence). The CDR3 sequence is 15 residues long. Losses at the gene ends were 3 bases for V and 2 bases for J; bases not matched to a gene: 5. This CDR3 reads CASSFATGVNTEAFF. DNA of the CDR3: TGTGCCAGCAGCTTCGCGACAGGGGTTAACACTGAAGCTTTCTTT.

This clonotype was observed a few times. The chain joins TRBV10-3 to TRBJ1-5; D possibly corresponds to TRBD1 (6 bases). CDR1 ENHRY and CDR2 SYGVKD come from the germline V gene. Trimming shortened V by 6 bases and J by 6 bases, and 18 bases separated the two germline ends. This CDR3 contains 15 residues. CDR3 coding DNA: TGTGCCATCAGCATAACGACAGGCCCTGGTCAGCCCCAGCATTTT. It specifies CAISITTGPGQPQHF.

This clonotype was detected ten times or more. The chain is built from TRBV4-2 and TRBJ2-3; a possible D gene is TRBD2 (7 bases). Germline-derived CDR1 and CDR2 are LGHNA and YNFKEQ. CDR3 length: 18 amino acids. Trimming left V 3 bases short and J 1 base short, with 20 bases between. DNA of the CDR3: TGTGCCAGCAGCCACACACCGGGGGGCTCGAGGGGCACAGATACGCAGTATTTT. Translating gives CASSHTPGGSRGTDTQYF.

The V and J genes are TRBV11-3 and TRBJ2-5; D is ambiguous. Germline V gene sequence: CDR1 SGHNT, CDR2 YENEEA. CDR3 size: 18 residues. Trimming took off 2 bases at V and 0 bases at J, with 19 bases between the two ends. DNA for the CDR3: TGTGCCAGCAGCTTAAGGTGGCAGACCCAAGGTTACCAAGAGACCCAGTACTTC. Translation gives CASSLRWQTQGYQETQYF.

The sample holds a few counts of this clonotype. The chain uses TRBV25-1 and TRBJ2-7; TRBD2 is a possible D gene (6 bases). The CDR3 is 13 amino acids. Germline V CDR1 and CDR2: MGHDK, SYGVNS. V was clipped by 8 bases and J by 0 bases, with 11 bases between them. In DNA, the CDR3 is TGTGCCAGCCTGGGACTGAGCTCCTACGAGCAGTACTTC. Translated, it gives CASLGLSSYEQYF.

The chain uses TRBV7-9 and TRBJ2-5; tentatively, D is TRBD1 (7 bases). With 3 bases removed from V and 6 bases from J, the gap between germline ends came to 14 bases. Germline V gene data show CDR1 as SEHNR and CDR2 as FQNEAQ (reference sequence). The length of the CDR3 is 14 residues. The CDR3: CASSFQQGRKTQYF. The CDR3 DNA follows: TGTGCCAGCAGCTTCCAACAGGGGAGGAAGACCCAGTACTTC.

The table lists this clonotype with a few counts. V usage is TRBV15 and J usage is TRBJ1-1, with a possible D match to TRBD1 (5 bases). CDR1 is LNHNV and CDR2 is YYDKDF in the germline V gene (reference sequence). The V and J ends lost 1 base and 5 bases respectively, with 17 bases between them. The CDR3 runs to 16 residues. In DNA form, the CDR3 reads TGTGCCACCAGCAGAGGGGTTTTAGAGGGGTGGACTGAAGCTTTCTTT. This translates into CATSRGVLEGWTEAFF.

The CDR3 reads CASSLNPLGGTQYF. The CDR3, as DNA: TGTGCCAGCAGCTTAAACCCACTGGGAGGGACCCAGTACTTC. V gene TRBV7-3 combines with J gene TRBJ2-5; tentative D call: TRBD2 (6 bases). Germline values: CDR1 SGHTA, CDR2 FQGTGA. Trimming left V 1 base short and J 7 bases short, with 13 bases between. The length of the CDR3 is 14 residues.

This clonotype was observed a handful of times. The gene calls are TRBV18 and TRBJ2-7, with D unresolved. V lost 1 base to trimming and J lost 1 base, with 8 bases between them. This CDR3 comprises 14 residues. CDR1 is KGHSH, CDR2 LQKENI, per germline. The CDR3 reads CASSPRARSYEQYF. DNA for the CDR3: TGTGCCAGCTCACCACGGGCGAGATCCTACGAGCAGTACTTC.

The rearrangement uses TRBV7-3 and TRBJ1-2; TRBD1 is a possible D gene (5 bases). Germline V CDR1 and CDR2: SGHTA, FQGTGA. Trimming took off 1 base at V and 5 bases at J, with 17 bases between the two ends. The CDR3 covers 16 residues. This CDR3 is CASSLKPTEREYGYTF. The DNA of the CDR3 is TGTGCCAGCAGCTTAAAACCGACAGAGCGAGAATATGGCTACACCTTC.

The chain joins TRBV4-3 to TRBJ1-5; the match to TRBD1 covers 8 bases. The junction had 6 bases not matched to a gene; V was cut back by 4 bases and J by 1 base. This CDR3 spans 16 amino acids. Germline CDR1 and CDR2: LGHNA and YSLEER. In nucleotides, the CDR3 is TGCGCCAGCAGCCTACAGGGACAGGCCAGCAATCAGCCCCAGCATTTT. The encoded protein is CASSLQGQASNQPQHF.

The chain links TRBV14 to TRBJ2-5, with TRBD1 matching over 9 bases. The CDR3 sequence is 18 residues long. Germline lookup yields CDR1 SGHDN and CDR2 FVKESK. J was trimmed by 4 bases and V by 4 bases; bases with no gene match: 16. CDR3 protein: CASSPLTGMTGGGETQYF. In DNA form, the CDR3 reads TGTGCCAGCAGCCCGCTAACCGGAATGACAGGGGGAGGAGAGACCCAGTACTTC.

Remarks on this clonotype: One end of the junction does not line up with germline, which may come from a read error. The chain carries TRBV27 and TRBJ1-5; D remains ambiguous. Germline V gene data show CDR1 as MNHEY and CDR2 as SMNVEV (reference sequence). This CDR3 spans 13 amino acids. This chain's CDR3 is CASSLAVSQPRHF. CDR3 nucleotide sequence: TGTGCCAGCAGTTTGGCAGTCAGCCAGCCCCGGCATTTT.

The chain couples TRBV7-9 to TRBJ2-1; 8 bases line up with TRBD2. Germline CDR1 SEHNR, CDR2 FQNEAQ (reference sequence). The CDR3 is 16 residues long. Trimming removed 0 bases from V and 2 bases from J; junction bases left unmatched: 3. This chain's CDR3 is CASSLARGGAYNEQFF. In DNA, the CDR3 is TGTGCCAGCAGCTTAGCCCGGGGGGGCGCCTACAATGAGCAGTTCTTC.

This clonotype was observed a few times. The rearrangement links TRBV28 to TRBJ2-5, with TRBD2 as a possible D gene (6 bases). The CDR3 length is 14 residues. Germline values: CDR1 MDHEN, CDR2 SYDVKM. Trimming left V 5 bases short and J 1 base short, with 11 bases between. CDR3 sequence reads: CASSKGRIQETQYF. The CDR3 nucleotides are TGTGCCAGCAGTAAGGGGAGGATCCAAGAGACCCAGTACTTC. The variable domain in full, with the rest retrieved from reference TRBV28 and TRBJ2-5, is DVKVTQSSRYLVKRTGEKVFLECVQDMDHENMFWYRQDPGLGLRLIYFSYDVKMKEKGDIPEGYSVSREKKERFSLILESASTNQTSMYLCASSKGRIQETQYFGPGTRLLVL.

This clonotype was seen a few times. V and J are TRBV12-3 or TRBV12-4 and TRBJ1-1; D perhaps matches TRBD1 (6 bases). CDR3 size: 13 residues. The V and J ends lost 5 bases and 5 bases respectively, with 12 bases between them. CDR3 amino acids: CASSQIQGTEAFF. The CDR3 DNA reads as TGTGCCAGCAGTCAGATACAGGGTACTGAAGCTTTCTTT.

This chain links TRBV6-2 or TRBV6-3 with TRBJ2-1; D is possibly TRBD1 (6 bases). The CDR3 totals 13 residues. Trimming removed 6 bases at V and 7 bases at J, with 13 bases between. Germline V gene lookup returns CDR1 MNHEY and CDR2 SVGEGT. The CDR3 DNA follows: TGTGCCAGCAGGAAGGACAGTATGAATGAGCAGTTCTTC. Encoded protein: CASRKDSMNEQFF.

The chain uses TRBV20-1 and TRBJ2-7; TRBD2 matches at 7 bases. The CDR3 covers 12 residues. Germline CDR1 reads DFQATT; CDR2 reads SNEGSKA (reference sequence). The ends lost 6 bases at V and 3 bases at J; junction bases unmatched: 5. Written as DNA, the CDR3 is TGCAGTGCACCTGGGAGGGTCTACGAGCAGTACTTC. It codes for CSAPGRVYEQYF.

This chain uses TRBV20-1 with TRBJ2-1, with 11 nucleotides matching TRBD1. Germline V CDR1 and CDR2: DFQATT, SNEGSKA (reference sequence). The CDR3 consists of 17 residues. V gave up 8 bases and J gave up 4 bases; unmatched junction bases: 16. The CDR3 spells CSTRPAWGDRGYNEQFF. The CDR3 region has the DNA TGCAGTACAAGGCCTGCCTGGGGGGACAGGGGGTACAATGAGCAGTTCTTC.

This clonotype was seen at least ten times. Sequence at one end of the junction differs from germline and may be a read error. The chain has TRBV12-3 or TRBV12-4 and TRBJ2-7; D gene uncertain. This CDR3 has 12 residues. CDR3 sequence reads: CASSSRSHEQYF. In DNA form, the CDR3 reads TGCGCCAGCAGCTCCCGGAGCCACGAGCAGTACTTC.

There are many counts of this clonotype. V usage is TRBV4-1 and J usage is TRBJ1-2; 7 positions agree with TRBD1. Germline V gene lookup returns CDR1 MGHRA and CDR2 YSYEKL. V was clipped by 2 bases and J by 6 bases; unmatched bases: 9. CDR3 length: 15 amino acids. The CDR3 is CASSQPDRLIDGYTF. The CDR3 DNA reads TGCGCCAGCAGCCAACCGGACAGGTTAATCGATGGCTACACCTTC.

The chain combines TRBV20-1 with TRBJ2-7; 7 bases line up with TRBD1. Per the germline V gene, CDR1 is DFQATT and CDR2 is SNEGSKA (reference sequence). J lost 2 bases, V lost 5 bases, and 15 bases had no gene match. This CDR3 contains 16 residues. CDR3 DNA sequence: TGCAGTGCTCCGACCGTGTACGACAGGGCTACCTACGAGCAGTACTTC. This translates into CSAPTVYDRATYEQYF.

The gene calls are TRBV27 and TRBJ2-4, with D perhaps TRBD1 (5 bases). The J call may be incorrect, as the DNA end agrees better with TRBJ2-7. Germline V gene data show CDR1 as MNHEY and CDR2 as SMNVEV (reference sequence). The CDR3 consists of 12 residues. CDR3 bases: TGTGCCAGTACCGAAGCTAGGGGCGAGCAGTACTTC. Translating it yields CASTEARGEQYF.

The chain carries TRBV7-2 and TRBJ1-5, with D possibly matching TRBD1 (5 bases). Germline CDR1 and CDR2: SGHTA and FQGNSA. The CDR3 loop spans 14 amino acids. V shed 3 bases and J shed 6 bases, with 12 bases lying between them. In DNA, the CDR3 is TGTGCCAGCAGCTTTGGGGCAGGGCGTCAGCCCCAGCATTTT. Translation: CASSFGAGRQPQHF. The whole variable domain, remainder taken from reference TRBV7-2 and TRBJ1-5, is GAGVSQSPSNKVTEKGKDVELRCDPISGHTALYWYRQSLGQGLEFLIYFQGNSAPDKSGLPSDRFSAERTGGSVSTLTIQRTQQEDSAVYLCASSFGAGRQPQHFGDGTRLSIL.

V is TRBV5-1 and J is TRBJ1-1; D might be TRBD1 (6 bases). The CDR3 has 14 amino acids. Germline CDR1 and CDR2: SGHRS and YFSETQ. V lost 3 bases and J lost 4, with 13 bases in between. CDR3 protein: CASSYRQVSTEAFF. CDR3 DNA sequence: TGCGCCAGCAGCTACCGACAGGTTAGCACTGAAGCTTTCTTT.

This clonotype has ten or more counts. This chain joins TRBV18 and TRBJ2-7, with 7 nucleotides matching TRBD1. The V gene's germline CDR1 is KGHSH and CDR2 LQKENI. The length of the CDR3 is 13 residues. Germline trimming cut 8 bases from V and 3 bases from J; bases unmatched to any gene: 7. As DNA, the CDR3 is TGTGCCAGCAGTCCCGGGACAGTCTACGAGCAGTACTTC. It specifies CASSPGTVYEQYF.

This chain links TRBV4-2 with TRBJ1-2; possibly TRBD1 for D (5 bases). The germline CDR1 and CDR2 sequences are LGHNA and YNFKEQ. CDR3 length equals 14 residues. The V gene lost 3 bases and the J gene lost 4 bases, with 12 bases spanning the gap. The CDR3 nucleotides are TGTGCCAGCAGCCATGGGGGACTTCGCTATGGCTACACCTTC. Protein: CASSHGGLRYGYTF.

This chain joins TRBV10-2 and TRBJ1-1, with D perhaps TRBD1 (5 bases). V lost 10 bases and J 10 bases, leaving 22 bases between the germline ends. The CDR3 is made up of 13 amino acids. CDR1 is WSHSY and CDR2 is SAAADI in the germline V gene. Here the CDR3 DNA reads TGCGCCACCGAAGCGGCGGGGCTGCTGGGAGCTTTCTTT. This codes for CATEAAGLLGAFF.